A single TCR beta chain is shown here with its context. No antigen is known for it. Other DNA sequences in this specimen translate into the identical CDR3. These data come from a study of OX40 agonist ivuxolimab in advanced cancers. Assay: immunoSEQ multiplex PCR; the TCRdb copy retains only in-frame clones and omits some. The data contain under 90,000 clones, around 91% of them singletons. This CDR3 has 14 residues. V lost 0 bases and J lost 4, with 10 bases in between. Germline CDR1 is SGHTA and CDR2 is FQGNSA. Findings and limits, study-wide: At doses 0.1 to 3.0 mg/kg, CD4+ and CD8+ clones expanded.

This chain joins TRBV7-2 and TRBJ2-7; possible D gene TRBD2, 6 bases. The sample consisted of CD4+ or CD8+ T cells sorted from blood, taken in a trial of the OX40 agonist ivuxolimab. The origin of this receptor is an adult with an advanced solid tumor such as melanoma, head and neck, liver or kidney cancer. This chain's CDR3 is CASSLAPGRYEQYF. The CDR3 bases are TGTGCCAGCAGCTTAGCGCCAGGGAGGTACGAGCAGTACTTC.